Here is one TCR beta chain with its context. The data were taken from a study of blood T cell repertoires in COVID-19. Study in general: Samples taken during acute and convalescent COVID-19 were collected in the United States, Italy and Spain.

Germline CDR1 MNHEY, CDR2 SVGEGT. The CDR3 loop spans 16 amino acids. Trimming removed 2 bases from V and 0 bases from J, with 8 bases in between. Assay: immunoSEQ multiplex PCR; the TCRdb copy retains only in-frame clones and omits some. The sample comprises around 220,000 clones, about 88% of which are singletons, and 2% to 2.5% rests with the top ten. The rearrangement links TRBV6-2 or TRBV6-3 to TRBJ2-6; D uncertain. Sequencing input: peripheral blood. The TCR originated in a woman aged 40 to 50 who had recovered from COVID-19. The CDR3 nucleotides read TGTGCCAGCAGTTACATCCAGATCTCTGGGGCCAACGTCCTGACTTTC. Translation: CASSYIQISGANVLTF.